Below, 19 T cell receptor beta chains from the same sample are listed, as sequenced in a study of graft-versus-host responses after intestinal transplantation. For these receptors, no antigen is known. Method: immunoSEQ multiplex PCR; TCRdb's copy keeps in-frame clones and lacks some. Of 75,000 to 95,000 clones listed, around 90% are singletons. Here the sequenced sample was unstimulated CD4+ T cells sorted from spleen or lymph node cells, taken before transplant. The source is a human donor who was the organ donor for an intestinal transplant.

The chain uses TRBV5-1 and TRBJ2-1; 9 bases agree with TRBD2. The CDR3 covers 17 residues. V gave up 4 bases and J gave up 1 base; unmatched junction bases: 9. The germline V gene has CDR1 SGHRS and CDR2 YFSETQ. The DNA of the CDR3 is TGCGCCAGCAGCCCATTGGGCGGGGGGGCTTCCTACAATGAGCAGTTCTTC. This translates into CASSPLGGGASYNEQFF.

V gene TRBV2 combines with J gene TRBJ2-7, with 10 bases aligning to TRBD1. Germline loops: CDR1 SNHLY, CDR2 FYNNEI. The ends lost 2 bases at V and 6 bases at J; junction bases unmatched: 7. This CDR3 is built from 15 residues. The CDR3 DNA reads TGTGCCAGCAGTGAATTGGGGACAGGGGCCTTCGAGCAGTACTTC. It codes for CASSELGTGAFEQYF.

The V call is TRBV11-1, the J call TRBJ2-1; 8 bases line up with TRBD1. Germline CDR1 is SGHAT and CDR2 is FQDESV (reference sequence). This CDR3 has 17 amino acids. After removal of 5 bases from V and 4 bases from J, the junction contained 13 bases not matched to a gene. CDR3 region: CASSVRQGTGGYNEQFF. For the CDR3, the DNA is TGTGCCAGCAGCGTCCGACAGGGGACCGGGGGATACAATGAGCAGTTCTTC.

This sequence joins TRBV6-1 and TRBJ1-5; 8 bases agree with TRBD1. V dropped 5 bases and J dropped 1; count of bases not matched to a gene: 4. Germline V CDR1 and CDR2: MNHNS, SASEGT. CDR3 size: 15 residues. The CDR3 region is CASSLRTGSNQPQHF. Written as DNA, the CDR3 is TGTGCCAGCAGTCTGAGGACAGGGAGCAATCAGCCCCAGCATTTT.

The chain combines TRBV4-2 with TRBJ2-7; TRBD2 matches at 11 bases. The CDR3 is 17 residues long. Trimming took 1 base from V and 3 from J; bases not matched to a gene: 8. From germline, CDR1 is LGHNA and CDR2 YNFKEQ. This chain's CDR3 is CASSQAHPTSGIYEQYF. CDR3 sequence (DNA): TGTGCCAGCAGCCAAGCTCACCCGACTAGCGGGATCTACGAGCAGTACTTC.

V usage is TRBV28 and J usage is TRBJ2-2; tentatively, D is TRBD2 (6 bases). Trimming shortened V by 2 bases and J by 5 bases, and 9 bases separated the two germline ends. Germline assignment: CDR1 MDHEN and CDR2 SYDVKM. This CDR3 region has 14 residues. The CDR3 sequence: CASSLNGRTGELFF. The CDR3 DNA is TGTGCCAGCAGTTTAAACGGGAGAACCGGGGAGCTGTTTTTT.

This chain joins TRBV10-2 and TRBJ2-2; 14 nucleotides agree with TRBD2. The CDR3 totals 15 residues. J lost 6 bases, V lost 6 bases, and 3 bases had no gene match. Looked up from germline, CDR1 is WSHSY and CDR2 is SAAADI. The CDR3 region has the DNA TGCGCCAGCAGGACGGGACTAGCGGGGGCCGGGGAGCTGTTTTTT. Amino acids: CASRTGLAGAGELFF.

The chain uses TRBV2 and TRBJ1-2; no clear D. V lost 5 bases and J 4 bases, leaving 8 bases between the germline ends. The CDR3 length is 12 residues. Germline CDR1 and CDR2: SNHLY and FYNNEI. DNA of the CDR3: TGTGCCAGCAGTACGGAGCGCTATGGCTACACCTTC. As protein: CASSTERYGYTF.

The genes are TRBV30 and TRBJ1-3; D is perhaps TRBD1 (6 bases). Germline CDR1 and CDR2: GTSNPN and SVGIG (reference sequence). This CDR3 is built from 13 residues. V was pared by 0 bases and J by 4 bases, with 7 bases between. The CDR3 here is CAWSVTGGNTIYF. CDR3 sequence (DNA): TGTGCCTGGAGTGTCACAGGGGGAAACACCATATATTTT. Complete variable domain (other parts from reference TRBV30 and TRBJ1-3): SQTIHQWPATLVQPVGSPLSLECTVEGTSNPNLYWYRQAAGRGLQLLFYSVGIGQISSEVPQNLSASRPQDRQFILSSKKLLLSDSGFYLCAWSVTGGNTIYFGEGSWLTVV.

The CDR3 loop reads CSVEGGLGYGYTF. Here the CDR3 DNA reads TGCAGCGTTGAAGGCGGCTTGGGCTATGGCTACACCTTC. The chain uses TRBV29-1 and TRBJ1-2; D ambiguous. CDR3 length: 13 amino acids. CDR1 SQVTM and CDR2 ANQGSEA come from the germline V gene. Trimming removed 1 base at V and 4 bases at J, with 10 bases between.

This clone was detected a few times. V and J are TRBV29-1 and TRBJ1-1; D ambiguous. Per the germline V gene, CDR1 is SQVTM and CDR2 is ANQGSEA. This CDR3 contains 13 residues. The V end was cut by 8 bases, the J end by 0 bases, with 13 bases between. In DNA, the CDR3 is TGCAGCTCTCGGGATACTATGAACACTGAAGCTTTCTTT. Residues: CSSRDTMNTEAFF.

J is TRBJ2-1 and V is TRBV7-3; D perhaps matches TRBD1 (6 bases). V was cut by 5 bases and J by 1 base, with 18 bases left in between. The CDR3 has 17 residues. Germline-derived CDR1 and CDR2 are SGHTA and FQGTGA. The CDR3 bases are TGTGCCAGCAGCAAGGTTGTCTTAGGGGGATCCTACAATGAGCAGTTCTTC. Translation gives CASSKVVLGGSYNEQFF.

This sequence joins TRBV7-3 and TRBJ2-1, with D maybe TRBD2 (5 bases). This CDR3 spans 14 amino acids. Trimming cost V 2 bases and J 1 base, with 6 bases left between them. CDR1 is SGHTA and CDR2 is FQGTGA in the germline V gene. The CDR3 loop reads CASSLPGSYNEQFF. The CDR3 region has the DNA TGTGCCAGCAGCTTACCGGGGTCCTACAATGAGCAGTTCTTC. Supplemented by reference TRBV7-3 and TRBJ2-1, the full variable domain reads GAGVSQTPSNKVTEKGKYVELRCDPISGHTALYWYRQSLGQGPEFLIYFQGTGAADDSGLPNDRFFAVRPEGSVSTLKIQRTERGDSAVYLCASSLPGSYNEQFFGPGTRLTVL.

The V and J genes are TRBV19 and TRBJ1-3, with a possible D match to TRBD1 (6 bases). V lost 4 bases, J lost 2 bases, and 9 bases lay in between. The CDR3 has 14 residues. The germline V gene has CDR1 LNHDA and CDR2 SQIVND (reference sequence). The CDR3: CASSTTGTGNTIYF. CDR3 bases: TGTGCCAGTAGTACTACAGGGACTGGAAACACCATATATTTT.

The rearrangement joins TRBV9 to TRBJ2-5, with TRBD1 as a possible D gene (6 bases). There are 13 residues in the CDR3. Trimming took 4 bases from V and 5 from J, leaving 12 bases between them. Germline V gives CDR1 SGDLS, CDR2 YYNGEE. CDR3 region: CASSSSRGETQYF. DNA for the CDR3: TGTGCCAGCAGCTCAAGTAGGGGGGAGACCCAGTACTTC.

This clone was counted once. The chain couples TRBV6-5 to TRBJ1-2; weak D call: TRBD1 (6 bases). V was clipped by 10 bases and J by 7 bases, with 19 bases between them. CDR3 size: 13 residues. Germline V gives CDR1 MNHEY, CDR2 SVGAGI. This CDR3 reads CATLQGLGAGYTF. In DNA form, the CDR3 reads TGTGCCACCTTACAGGGCCTAGGCGCTGGCTACACCTTC.

The V and J genes are TRBV15 and TRBJ2-2, with TRBD2 matching 13 bases. The ends lost 1 base at V and 5 bases at J; junction bases unmatched: 4. This CDR3 has 17 amino acids. CDR1 is LNHNV, CDR2 YYDKDF, per germline (reference sequence). This CDR3 is CATSRGLAGGPTGELFF. CDR3 sequence (DNA): TGTGCCACCAGCAGAGGACTAGCGGGAGGCCCTACCGGGGAGCTGTTTTTT.

The gene calls are TRBV11-3 and TRBJ2-3; D perhaps matches TRBD2 (7 bases). V was pared by 2 bases and J by 5 bases, with 17 bases between. Germline V gene lookup returns CDR1 SGHNT and CDR2 YENEEA. The CDR3 is 16 amino acids. This CDR3 is CASSLLGGGMRDTQYF. CDR3 coding DNA: TGTGCCAGCAGCTTATTGGGGGGGGGCATGAGAGATACGCAGTATTTT.

The chain carries TRBV19 and TRBJ1-2, with D unresolved. The CDR3 is made up of 12 amino acids. Trimming pared 5 bases from V and 6 bases from J, leaving 10 bases between. In germline, CDR1 is LNHDA, CDR2 SQIVND (reference sequence). The CDR3, as DNA: TGTGCCAGTAGTTTCACAGCAGATGGCTACACCTTC. Amino acids: CASSFTADGYTF.